This T cell receptor beta chain was sequenced for a study of T-cell memory formation after mild COVID-19 (dated by TCRdb to the early 2020s). Background on the whole study: TCR sequence clusters from the two donors were largely donor specific. The cohort was made up of two young adult volunteers, one female and one male, who were previously healthy. In a couple of donors, T-cell clones that expanded and contracted after mild COVID-19 were tracked by sequencing TCRalpha and TCRbeta repertoires over time.

Data came from an Illumina NovaSeq 6000. cDNA libraries for TCRalpha and TCRbeta were prepared by 5'RACE using constant-segment primers, with sample barcodes and unique molecular identifiers added. Trizol reagent was used to extract RNA from every sample. The libraries were amplified in two PCR steps, and the second step added a second sample barcode and Illumina TruSeq adapters. Sequencing of libraries was performed on an Illumina NovaSeq with 2 x 150 bp paired-end reads. Concerning the study's data processing: Reads were demultiplexed and collapsed into UMI-guided consensus sequences with migec v1.2.7. Using mixcr v2.1.11, UMI consensuses were aligned to TRA and TRB V and J templates and then assembled into clonotypes. Clonotypes were classified as expanded or contracted when called significant by both edgeR and NoisET, with noise models trained on biological replicates. For edgeR calls, the cutoffs were a false discovery rate-adjusted p below 0.01 and a log2 fold-change threshold of 1. As an exploratory analysis of dynamics, max-normalized trajectories of the 1000 most abundant clonotypes were examined with PCA combined with hierarchical clustering. Each responding clone was given a CD4 or CD8 phenotype based on the CD4+ and CD8+ repertoires, which had been sequenced separately. TCRdb redid the processing of the public reads, applying fastp at Q25 and MiXCR, and retained in-frame beta chains. Each entry is one CDR3 protein sequence, shown with its most common DNA and genes. Clone size and V and J calls follow TCRdb, not the original study. In this sample the table shows a few hundred thousand distinct CDR3 sequences, about 17% of which occur a single time. The top ten clonotypes cover 20% to 25% of the sample.

The study at large found these results: SARS-CoV-2 specificity was not confirmed for the second-wave clones peaking on day 37. Contracting CD4+ clones were found mainly in CM and EM memory subsets, while CD8+ clones were enriched in EMRA. Some responding clones were found in pre-infection memory, which suggests that pre-existing cross-reactive memory T cells took part in the SARS-CoV-2 response. From day 15 to 85, contracting clones showed balanced CD4/CD8 phenotypes, whereas a second wave of clones that expanded from day 15 to 37 leaned towards CD4+. Only two mild cases were covered in the study, and larger cohorts including severe cases with pre-infection samples were considered necessary.

With regard to this clonotype: The antigen it binds to is not known. Per-base quality was not reported, and no clone a single base away is much larger than it.

Ficoll-Paque density gradient centrifugation was the method used to isolate PBMCs. The receptor comes from a man between 18 and 29 years old who had mild COVID-19 (a few samples of this study predate the infection). The sample titles of this study are shuffled in the database, so cell type and time point are left out; the donor was told from shared clones. Source material: PBMCs or a T cell subset sorted from them (not recorded which).

The CDR3 loop reads CASSFLYSLRDSGMNTEAFF. The DNA reads TGTGCCAGCAGCTTTTTATATTCTCTCCGGGACTCGGGGATGAACACTGAAGCTTTCTTT. Rearrangement joined TRBV7-2 to TRBJ1-1; matching of 5 bases hints at TRBD1 as the D gene. Taken from the germline V gene, the CDR1 and CDR2 loops are SGHTA and FQGNSA. From the cysteine through the phenylalanine, the CDR3 covers 20 amino acids. The only DNA kept is the CDR3, 60 bases in frame from the first base. V is reduced by 3 bases and J by 0 bases, leaving a spacing of 26 bases between them.